This TCR beta chain originates from a study of T cells expressing NK-cell markers. Across the whole study: Sorted CD3+CD56+NKG2C+, CD3+CD56+NKG2C- and CD3+CD56-NKG2C+ T-cell subsets were beta-chain profiled. Broader study findings: The study found these clonotypes also leading the CD3+CD56-NKG2C+ fraction in a few donors.

TCRdb re-called the 5' RACE reads and shows each CDR3 protein once, DNA omitted. Its clone listing holds about 390,000 distinct CDR3 sequences. With respect to this clonotype: Antigen: not known.

CDR3 size: 16 residues. The V gene's germline CDR1 is LGHNA and CDR2 YNFKEQ. The sequenced material came from blood T cells: a sorted CD56 or NKG2C T cell subset, CD4+ or CD8+ T cells, or bulk PBMC T cells (not recorded which). The rearrangement uses TRBV4-2 and TRBJ2-5; TCRdb picks TRBD1, but there is no DNA to check that call. This clonotype originated in a woman aged 45-60 years in good health. CDR3 sequence: CASSQVTTGNQETQYF.